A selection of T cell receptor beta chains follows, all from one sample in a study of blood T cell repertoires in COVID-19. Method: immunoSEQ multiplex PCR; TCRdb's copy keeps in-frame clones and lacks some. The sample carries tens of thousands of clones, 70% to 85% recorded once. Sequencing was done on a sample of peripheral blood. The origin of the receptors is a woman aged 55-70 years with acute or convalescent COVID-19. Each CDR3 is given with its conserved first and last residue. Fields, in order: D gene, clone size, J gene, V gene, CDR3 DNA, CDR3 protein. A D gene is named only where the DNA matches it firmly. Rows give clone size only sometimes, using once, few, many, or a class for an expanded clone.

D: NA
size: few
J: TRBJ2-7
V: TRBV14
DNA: TGTGCCAGCAGCCTTTACCAGGAATACGAGCAGTACTTC
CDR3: CASSLYQEYEQYF

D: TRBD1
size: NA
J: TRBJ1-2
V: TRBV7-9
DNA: TGTGCCAGCAGCCGATCGGACAGGGGGCGGTCTGATGGCTACACCTTC
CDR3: CASSRSDRGRSDGYTF

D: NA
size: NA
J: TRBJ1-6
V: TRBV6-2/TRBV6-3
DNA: TGTGCCAGCAGTTTCGGACAGACATATAATTCACCCCTCCACTTT
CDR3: CASSFGQTYNSPLHF

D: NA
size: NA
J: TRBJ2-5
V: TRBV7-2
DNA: TGTGCCAGCAGCTTAGCGGGGCAGGGACAAGAGACCCAGTACTTC
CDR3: CASSLAGQGQETQYF

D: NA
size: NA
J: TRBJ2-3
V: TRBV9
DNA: TGTGCCAGCAGCCCCCGCGTGTTAGATACGCAGTATTTT
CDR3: CASSPRVLDTQYF

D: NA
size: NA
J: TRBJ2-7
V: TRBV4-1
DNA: TGCGCCAGCAGCCAAGAGTTGGGGAGCCCCTACGAGCAGTACTTC
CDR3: CASSQELGSPYEQYF

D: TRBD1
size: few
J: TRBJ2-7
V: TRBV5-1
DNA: TGCGCCAGCAGCTTGGGTGGGACAGGGGCGTACGAGCAGTACTTC
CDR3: CASSLGGTGAYEQYF

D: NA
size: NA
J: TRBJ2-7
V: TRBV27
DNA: TGTGCCAGCAGTTTCCGGGACTATGGGGGCTACTACGAGCAGTACTTC
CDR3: CASSFRDYGGYYEQYF

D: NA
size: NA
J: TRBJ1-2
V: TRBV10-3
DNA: TGTGCCATCAGGGGAGGTTCTAACTATGGCTACACCTTC
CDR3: CAIRGGSNYGYTF

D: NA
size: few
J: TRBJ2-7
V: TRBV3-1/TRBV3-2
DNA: TGTGCCAGCAGCCAGGGCGGGTACGAGCAGTACTTC
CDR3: CASSQGGYEQYF

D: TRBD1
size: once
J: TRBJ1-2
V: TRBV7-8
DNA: TGTGCCAGCAGCTCCGCCGGGACAGGGATCGGGGGCTACACCTTC
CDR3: CASSSAGTGIGGYTF

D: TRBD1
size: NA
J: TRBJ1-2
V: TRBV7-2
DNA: TGTGCCAGCAGCTTGGACCGGGACAGGGGGGATCGTGGCTACACCTTC
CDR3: CASSLDRDRGDRGYTF

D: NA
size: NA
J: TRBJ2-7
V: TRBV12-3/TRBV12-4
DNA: TGTGCCAGCAGTCCCAGGGCCTACGAGCAGTACTTC
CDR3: CASSPRAYEQYF

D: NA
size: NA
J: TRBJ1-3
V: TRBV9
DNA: TGTGCCAGCAGCGGAGGAGGTGGGGGCGCATCTGGAAACACCATATATTTT
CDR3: CASSGGGGGASGNTIYF

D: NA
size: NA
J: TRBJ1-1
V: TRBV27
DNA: TGTGCCAGCAGTCTTAATCCACAGGACCTGGGGAACACTGAAGCTTTCTTT
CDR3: CASSLNPQDLGNTEAFF

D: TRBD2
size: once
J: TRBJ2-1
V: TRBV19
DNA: TGTGCCAGTAGTACCTTGAACCGGGGACTATCAATCTTC
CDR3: CASSTLNRGLSIF

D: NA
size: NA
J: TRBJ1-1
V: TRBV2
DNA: TGTGCCAGCAGAACCCAGGGGTTGAACACTGAAGCTTTCTTT
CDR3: CASRTQGLNTEAFF

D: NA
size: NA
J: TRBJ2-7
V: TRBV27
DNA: TGTGCCAGCAGTTCCCCAGGACTAAGCTACGAGCAGTACTTC
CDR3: CASSSPGLSYEQYF

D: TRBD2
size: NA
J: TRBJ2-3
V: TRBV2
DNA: TGTGCCAGCAGTGCCGGGGAGGGACCAGATACGCAGTATTTT
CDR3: CASSAGEGPDTQYF

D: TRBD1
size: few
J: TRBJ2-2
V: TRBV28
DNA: TGTGCCAGCAGTTTCGGGGACAGGGCCACCGGGGAGCTGTTTTTT
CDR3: CASSFGDRATGELFF

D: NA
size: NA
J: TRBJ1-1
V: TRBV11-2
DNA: TGTGCCAGCAGCTTAGTCGGCGGTACAGGGATCATGAACACTGAAGCTTTCTTT
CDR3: CASSLVGGTGIMNTEAFF

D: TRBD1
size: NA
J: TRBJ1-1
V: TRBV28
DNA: TGTGCCAGCTCGAGCGTGGGACAGGGGGCTTTCACTGAAGCTTTCTTT
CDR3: CASSSVGQGAFTEAFF

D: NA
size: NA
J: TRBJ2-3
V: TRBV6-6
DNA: TGTGCCAGCAGTTCAACCAGCGGAGATACGCAGTATTTT
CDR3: CASSSTSGDTQYF

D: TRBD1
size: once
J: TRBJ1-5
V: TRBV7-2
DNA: TGTGCCAGCAGCTTAGAAAACAGGGGGGTTACGCCCCAGCATTTT
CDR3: CASSLENRGVTPQHF

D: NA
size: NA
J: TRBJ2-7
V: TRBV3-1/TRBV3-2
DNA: TGTGCCAGCAGCCAAGGACAGTGGGACTCCTACGAGCAGTACTTC
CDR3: CASSQGQWDSYEQYF

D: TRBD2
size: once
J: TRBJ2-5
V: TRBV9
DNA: TGTGCCAGCAGCGACGGGGGGGCCCAAGAGACCCAGTACTTC
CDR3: CASSDGGAQETQYF

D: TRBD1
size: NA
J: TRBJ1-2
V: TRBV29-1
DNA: TGCAGCGTGGGACAGGGGCGAAACTATGGCTACACCTTC
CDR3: CSVGQGRNYGYTF

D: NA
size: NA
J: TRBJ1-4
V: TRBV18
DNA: TGTGCCAGCTCACCATGGCAGGGGGAAAAACTGTTTTTT
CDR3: CASSPWQGEKLFF

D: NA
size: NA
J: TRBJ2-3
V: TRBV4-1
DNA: TGCGCCAGCAGCCTGGTCGAGGGGGCAGATACGCAGTATTTT
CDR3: CASSLVEGADTQYF

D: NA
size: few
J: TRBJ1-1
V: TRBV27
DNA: TGTGCCAGCAGCTCCCCGGCGGGTATGGGCACTGAAGCTTTCTTT
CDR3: CASSSPAGMGTEAFF

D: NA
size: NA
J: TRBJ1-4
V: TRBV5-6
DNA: TGTGCCAGCAGCTTAAGTGGGGCGGATGAAAAACTGTTTTTT
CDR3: CASSLSGADEKLFF

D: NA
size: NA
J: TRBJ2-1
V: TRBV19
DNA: TGTGCCAGTTCGGATCCCGGGACAATTATGGACAATGAGCAGTTCTTC
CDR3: CASSDPGTIMDNEQFF

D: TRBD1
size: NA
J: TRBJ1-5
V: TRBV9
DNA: TGTGCCAGCAGCACCAGTCCGGGACAGGGAGCCGACAATCAGCCCCAGCATTTT
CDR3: CASSTSPGQGADNQPQHF

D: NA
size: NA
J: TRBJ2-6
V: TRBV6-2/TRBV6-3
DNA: TGTGCCAGCAGTATCCAGGGATTCACGAGATCTGGGGCCAACGTCCTGACTTTC
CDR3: CASSIQGFTRSGANVLTF

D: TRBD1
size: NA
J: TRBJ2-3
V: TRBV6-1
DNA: TGTGCCAGCAGTGAAGCCGGACAGGGGACGCCGCATACGCAGTATTTT
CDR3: CASSEAGQGTPHTQYF

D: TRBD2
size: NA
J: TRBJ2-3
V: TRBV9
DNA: TGTGCCAGCAGCTTTGGGACTAGCGGGGGGCTCACAGATACGCAGTATTTT
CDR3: CASSFGTSGGLTDTQYF

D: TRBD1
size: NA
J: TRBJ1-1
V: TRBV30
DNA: TGTGCCTGGGCGAGTCCGGACAGGGTTACAGCCACTGAAGCTTTCTTT
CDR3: CAWASPDRVTATEAFF

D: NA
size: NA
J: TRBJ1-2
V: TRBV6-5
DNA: TGTGCCAGCAGTAGTCAGGGGATTTCTAACTATGGCTACACCTTC
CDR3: CASSSQGISNYGYTF

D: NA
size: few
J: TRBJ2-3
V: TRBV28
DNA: TGTGCCAGCAGTTTTCGAGCTCCTAGCACAGATACGCAGTATTTT
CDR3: CASSFRAPSTDTQYF

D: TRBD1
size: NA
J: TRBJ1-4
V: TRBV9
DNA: TGTGCCAGCAGCGTCGGGACAGGGAAGGTAAATGAAAAACTGTTTTTT
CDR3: CASSVGTGKVNEKLFF

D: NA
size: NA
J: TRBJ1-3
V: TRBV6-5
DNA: TGTGCCAGCAGTTCGGGGGAAACTGGAAACACCATATATTTT
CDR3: CASSSGETGNTIYF

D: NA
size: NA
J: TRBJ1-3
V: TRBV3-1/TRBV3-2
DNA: TGTGCCAGCAGCCGATCGGAGGGTGAGGGGACCATATATTTT
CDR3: CASSRSEGEGTIYF

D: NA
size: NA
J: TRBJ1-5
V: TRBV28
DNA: TGTGCCAGCAGCCGACAAAGCAATCAGCCCCAGCATTTT
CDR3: CASSRQSNQPQHF

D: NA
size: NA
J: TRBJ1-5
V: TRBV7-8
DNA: TGTGCCAGCAGCTCATGGGGGGGGCTGAGTCAGCCCCAGCATTTT
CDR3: CASSSWGGLSQPQHF

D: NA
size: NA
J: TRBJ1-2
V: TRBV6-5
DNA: TGTGCCAGCAGTTACAGCGGGGGGCGAGGTGGCTACACCTTC
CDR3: CASSYSGGRGGYTF

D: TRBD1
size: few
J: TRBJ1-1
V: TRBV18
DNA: TGTGCCAGCTCACAACAGGGGGCGGGGATGAACACTGAAGCTTTCTTT
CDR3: CASSQQGAGMNTEAFF

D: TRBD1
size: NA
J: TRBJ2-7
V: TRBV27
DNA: TGTGCCAGCAGTTCTCGACAGGGAGACTACGAGCAGTACTTC
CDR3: CASSSRQGDYEQYF

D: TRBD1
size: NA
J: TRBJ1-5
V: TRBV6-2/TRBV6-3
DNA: TGTGCCAGCAGCCCCGGGACAGGGATCAGCAATCAGCCCCAGCATTTT
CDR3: CASSPGTGISNQPQHF

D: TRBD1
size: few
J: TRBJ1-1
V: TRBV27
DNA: TGTGCCAGCAGCGACAGGGCGTTTATAGCTTTCTTT
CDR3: CASSDRAFIAFF

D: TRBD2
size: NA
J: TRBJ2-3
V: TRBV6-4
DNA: TGTGCCCCCACCGGCAAGCGGGAAATAGATACGCAGTATTTT
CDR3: CAPTGKREIDTQYF